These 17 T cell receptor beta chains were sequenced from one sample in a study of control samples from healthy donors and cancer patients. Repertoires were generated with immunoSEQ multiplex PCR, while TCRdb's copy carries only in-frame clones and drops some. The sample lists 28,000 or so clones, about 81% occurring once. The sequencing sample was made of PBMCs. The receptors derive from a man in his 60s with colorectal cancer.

The CDR3 region is CASSSQVDSNYGYTF. DNA for the CDR3: TGCGCCAGCAGCTCCCAGGTAGACAGTAACTATGGCTACACCTTC. The gene calls are TRBV5-1 and TRBJ1-2, with D perhaps matching TRBD1 (5 bases). Trimming cost V 3 bases and J 1 base, with 13 bases left between them. This CDR3 region has 15 residues. CDR1 SGHRS and CDR2 YFSETQ come from the germline V gene.

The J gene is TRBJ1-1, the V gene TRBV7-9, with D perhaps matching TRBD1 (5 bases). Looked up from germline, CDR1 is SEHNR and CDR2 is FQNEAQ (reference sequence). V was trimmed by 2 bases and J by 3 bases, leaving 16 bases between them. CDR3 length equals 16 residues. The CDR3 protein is CASSLFQGNRYTEAFF. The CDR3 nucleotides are TGTGCCAGCAGCTTATTTCAGGGTAATCGTTACACTGAAGCTTTCTTT.

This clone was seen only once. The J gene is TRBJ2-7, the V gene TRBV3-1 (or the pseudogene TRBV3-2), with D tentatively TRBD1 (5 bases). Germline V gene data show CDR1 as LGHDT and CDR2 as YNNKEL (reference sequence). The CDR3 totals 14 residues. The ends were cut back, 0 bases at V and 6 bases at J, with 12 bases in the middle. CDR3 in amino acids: CASSQEGLGAEQYF. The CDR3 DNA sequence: TGTGCCAGCAGCCAAGAGGGATTAGGGGCCGAGCAGTACTTC.

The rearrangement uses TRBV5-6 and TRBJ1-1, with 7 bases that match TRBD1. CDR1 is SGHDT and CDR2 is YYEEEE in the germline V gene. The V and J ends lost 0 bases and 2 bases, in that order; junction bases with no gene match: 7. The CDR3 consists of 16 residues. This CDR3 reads CASSLDPTGHNTEAFF. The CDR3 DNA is TGTGCCAGCAGCTTGGATCCGACAGGGCATAACACTGAAGCTTTCTTT.

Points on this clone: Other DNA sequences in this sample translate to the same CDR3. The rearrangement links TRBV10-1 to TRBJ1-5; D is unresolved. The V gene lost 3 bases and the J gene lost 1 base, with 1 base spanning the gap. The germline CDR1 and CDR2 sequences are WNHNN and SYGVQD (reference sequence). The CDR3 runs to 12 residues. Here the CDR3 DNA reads TGCGCCAGCAGTGACAGCAATCAGCCCCAGCATTTT. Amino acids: CASSDSNQPQHF.

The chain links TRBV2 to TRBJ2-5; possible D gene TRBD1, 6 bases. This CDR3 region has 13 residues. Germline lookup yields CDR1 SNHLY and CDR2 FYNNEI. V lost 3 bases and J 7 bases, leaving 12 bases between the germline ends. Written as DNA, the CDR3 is TGTGCCAGCAGTGAGGGGGCTAGACGGACCCAGTACTTC. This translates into CASSEGARRTQYF.

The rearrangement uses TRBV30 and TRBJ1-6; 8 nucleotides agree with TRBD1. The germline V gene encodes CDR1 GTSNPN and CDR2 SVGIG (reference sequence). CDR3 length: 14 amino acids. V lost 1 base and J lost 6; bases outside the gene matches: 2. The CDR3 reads CAWSEDRGNSPLHF. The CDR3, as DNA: TGTGCCTGGAGTGAAGACAGGGGTAATTCACCCCTCCACTTT.

The CDR3: CASSLPQGENSPLHF. The CDR3 DNA reads TGTGCCAGCAGTTTGCCACAGGGGGAGAATTCACCCCTCCACTTT. This chain links TRBV6-5 with TRBJ1-6; 8 bases are shared with TRBD1. CDR3 length equals 15 residues. Germline lookup yields CDR1 MNHEY and CDR2 SVGAGI. The ends lost 4 bases at V and 7 bases at J; junction bases unmatched: 6.

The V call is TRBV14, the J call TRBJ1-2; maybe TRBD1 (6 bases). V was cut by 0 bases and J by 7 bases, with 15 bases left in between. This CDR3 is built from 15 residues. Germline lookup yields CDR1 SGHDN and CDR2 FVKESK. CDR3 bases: TGTGCCAGCAGCCAAGATCGGGCGGGGGCGCGTGGCTACACCTTC. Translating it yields CASSQDRAGARGYTF.

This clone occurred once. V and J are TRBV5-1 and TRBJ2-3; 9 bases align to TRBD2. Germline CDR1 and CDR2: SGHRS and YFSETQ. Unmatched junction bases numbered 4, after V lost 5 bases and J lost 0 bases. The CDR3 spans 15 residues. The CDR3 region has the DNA TGCGCCAGCAGTCCTAGCGGGGCCAGCACAGATACGCAGTATTTT. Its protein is CASSPSGASTDTQYF. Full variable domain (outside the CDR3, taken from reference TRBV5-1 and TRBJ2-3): KAGVTQTPRYLIKTRGQQVTLSCSPISGHRSVSWYQQTPGQGLQFLFEYFSETQRNKGNFPGRFSGRQFSNSRSEMNVSTLELGDSALYLCASSPSGASTDTQYFGPGTRLTVL.

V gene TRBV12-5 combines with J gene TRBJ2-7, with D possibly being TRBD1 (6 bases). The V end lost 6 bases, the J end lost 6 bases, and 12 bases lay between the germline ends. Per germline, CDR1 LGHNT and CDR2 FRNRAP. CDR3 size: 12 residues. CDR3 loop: CASGQGPAEQYF. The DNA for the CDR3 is TGTGCTAGTGGGCAGGGGCCGGCCGAGCAGTACTTC.

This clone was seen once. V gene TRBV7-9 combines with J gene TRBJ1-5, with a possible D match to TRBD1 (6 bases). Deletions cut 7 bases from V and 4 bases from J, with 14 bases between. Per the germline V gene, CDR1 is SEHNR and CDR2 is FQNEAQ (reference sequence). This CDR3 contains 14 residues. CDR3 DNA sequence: TGTGCCAGCAATAGGGAGGGGGTTAATCAGCCCCAGCATTTT. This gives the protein CASNREGVNQPQHF.

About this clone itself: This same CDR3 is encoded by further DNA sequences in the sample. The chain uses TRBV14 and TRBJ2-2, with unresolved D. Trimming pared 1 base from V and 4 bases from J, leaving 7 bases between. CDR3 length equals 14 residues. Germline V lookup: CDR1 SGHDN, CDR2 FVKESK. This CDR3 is CASSQGVRTGELFF. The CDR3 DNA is TGTGCCAGCAGCCAAGGAGTTCGCACCGGGGAGCTGTTTTTT.

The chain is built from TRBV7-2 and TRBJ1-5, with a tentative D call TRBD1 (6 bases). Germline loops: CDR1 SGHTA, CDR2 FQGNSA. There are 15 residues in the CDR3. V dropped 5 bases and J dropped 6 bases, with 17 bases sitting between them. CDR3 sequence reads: CASSQTGTTVQPQHF. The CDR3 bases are TGTGCCAGCAGCCAAACCGGGACAACGGTTCAGCCCCAGCATTTT. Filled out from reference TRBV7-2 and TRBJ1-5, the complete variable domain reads GAGVSQSPSNKVTEKGKDVELRCDPISGHTALYWYRQSLGQGLEFLIYFQGNSAPDKSGLPSDRFSAERTGGSVSTLTIQRTQQEDSAVYLCASSQTGTTVQPQHFGDGTRLSIL.

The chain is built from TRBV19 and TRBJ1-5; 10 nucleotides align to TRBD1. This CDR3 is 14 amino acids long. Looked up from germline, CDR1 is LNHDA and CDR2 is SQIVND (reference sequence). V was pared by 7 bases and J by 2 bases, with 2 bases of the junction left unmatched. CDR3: CASTGTGGNQPQHF. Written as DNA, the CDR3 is TGTGCCAGTACTGGGACAGGGGGCAATCAGCCCCAGCATTTT.

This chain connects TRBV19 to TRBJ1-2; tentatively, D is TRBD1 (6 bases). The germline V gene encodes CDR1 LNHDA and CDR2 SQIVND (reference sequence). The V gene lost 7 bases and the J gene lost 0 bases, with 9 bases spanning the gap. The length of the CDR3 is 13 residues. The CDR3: CASTRGPNYGYTF. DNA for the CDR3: TGTGCCAGTACCAGGGGCCCTAACTATGGCTACACCTTC.

CDR3 DNA sequence: TGTGCCAGCGCCGGGACAGGAACCTACAATGAGCAGTTCTTC. Its translation: CASAGTGTYNEQFF. The J gene is TRBJ2-1, the V gene TRBV25-1; 8 bases align to TRBD1. CDR1 is MGHDK and CDR2 is SYGVNS in the germline V gene. Trimming removed 8 bases from V and 2 bases from J; junction bases left unmatched: 5. This CDR3 has 14 residues.